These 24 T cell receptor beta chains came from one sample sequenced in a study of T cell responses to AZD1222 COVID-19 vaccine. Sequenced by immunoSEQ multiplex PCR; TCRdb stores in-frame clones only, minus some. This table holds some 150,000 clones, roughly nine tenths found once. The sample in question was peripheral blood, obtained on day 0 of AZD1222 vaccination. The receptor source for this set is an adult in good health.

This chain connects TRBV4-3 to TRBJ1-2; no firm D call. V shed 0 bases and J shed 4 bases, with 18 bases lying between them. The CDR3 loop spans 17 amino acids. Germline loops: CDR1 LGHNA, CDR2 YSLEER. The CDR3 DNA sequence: TGCGCCAGCAGCCAAGATGACCCAACTGGCGGGGTCTATGGCTACACCTTC. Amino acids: CASSQDDPTGGVYGYTF.

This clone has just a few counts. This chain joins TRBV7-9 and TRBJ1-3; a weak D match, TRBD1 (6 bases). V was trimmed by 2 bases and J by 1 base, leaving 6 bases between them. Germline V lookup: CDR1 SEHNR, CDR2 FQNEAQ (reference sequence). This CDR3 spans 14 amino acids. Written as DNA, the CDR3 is TGTGCCAGCAGCTTAAGGGGGTCTGGAAACACCATATATTTT. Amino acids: CASSLRGSGNTIYF.

CDR3 protein: CASSPLPETDNSPLHF. CDR3 coding DNA: TGTGCCAGCAGCCCCCTCCCGGAGACAGATAATTCACCCCTCCACTTT. The J gene is TRBJ1-6, the V gene TRBV5-4; D perhaps matches TRBD1 (5 bases). Between the trimmed V and J ends, which lost 4 bases and 5 bases, there was a span of 16 bases. Germline lookup yields CDR1 SGHNT and CDR2 YYREEE (reference sequence). The CDR3 has 16 residues.

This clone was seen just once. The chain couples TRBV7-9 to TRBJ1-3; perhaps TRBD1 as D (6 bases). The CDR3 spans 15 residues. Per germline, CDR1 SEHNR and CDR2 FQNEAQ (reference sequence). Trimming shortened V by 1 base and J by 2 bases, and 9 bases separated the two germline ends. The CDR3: CASSLDRVTGNTIYF. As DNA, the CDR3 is TGTGCCAGCAGCTTAGACAGGGTGACTGGAAACACCATATATTTT.

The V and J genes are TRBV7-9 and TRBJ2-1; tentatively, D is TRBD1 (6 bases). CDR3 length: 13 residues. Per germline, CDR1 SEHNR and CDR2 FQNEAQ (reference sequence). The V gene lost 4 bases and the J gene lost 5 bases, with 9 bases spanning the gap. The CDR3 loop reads CASSSWTDNEQFF. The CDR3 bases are TGTGCCAGCAGCTCCTGGACAGACAATGAGCAGTTCTTC.

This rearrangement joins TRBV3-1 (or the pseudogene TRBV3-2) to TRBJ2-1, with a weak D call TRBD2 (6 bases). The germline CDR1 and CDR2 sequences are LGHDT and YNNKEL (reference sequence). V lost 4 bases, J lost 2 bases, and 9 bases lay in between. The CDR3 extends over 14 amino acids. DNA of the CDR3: TGTGCCAGCAGCCGCGGGGTCGCCTACAATGAGCAGTTCTTC. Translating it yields CASSRGVAYNEQFF.

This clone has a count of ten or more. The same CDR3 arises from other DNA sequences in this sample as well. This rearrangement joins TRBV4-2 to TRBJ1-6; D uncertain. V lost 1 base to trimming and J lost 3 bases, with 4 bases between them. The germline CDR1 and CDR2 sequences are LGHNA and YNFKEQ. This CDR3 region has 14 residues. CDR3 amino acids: CASSQGDYNSPLHF. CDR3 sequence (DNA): TGTGCCAGCAGCCAAGGGGACTATAATTCACCCCTCCACTTT.

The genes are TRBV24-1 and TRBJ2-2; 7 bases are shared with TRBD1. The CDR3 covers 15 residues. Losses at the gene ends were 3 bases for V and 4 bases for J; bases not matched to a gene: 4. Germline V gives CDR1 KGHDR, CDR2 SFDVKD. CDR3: CATSDTGAVTGELFF. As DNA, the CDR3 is TGTGCCACCAGTGATACAGGGGCGGTCACCGGGGAGCTGTTTTTT.

CDR3 residues: CTSSCGGKNTEAFF. The CDR3 region has the DNA TGCACCAGCAGCTGCGGGGGTAAGAACACTGAAGCTTTCTTT. V gene TRBV1 combines with J gene TRBJ1-1. TRBV1 is noted as a pseudogene. The CDR3 has 14 residues.

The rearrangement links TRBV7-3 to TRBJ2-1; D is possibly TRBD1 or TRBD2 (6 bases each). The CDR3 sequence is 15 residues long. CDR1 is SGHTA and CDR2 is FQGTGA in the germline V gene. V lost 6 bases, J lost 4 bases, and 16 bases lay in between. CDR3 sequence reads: CASSPEGGRYNEQFF. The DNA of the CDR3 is TGTGCCAGCAGTCCTGAGGGGGGCCGGTACAATGAGCAGTTCTTC.

CDR3 in DNA: TGCGCCAGCAGCCCGGGACTAGCGGGAGTCTTCTACGAGCAGTACTTC. This codes for CASSPGLAGVFYEQYF. The chain uses TRBV5-1 and TRBJ2-7, with 14 bases that match TRBD2. V was pared by 4 bases and J by 3 bases, with 6 bases of the junction left unmatched. CDR1 is SGHRS, CDR2 YFSETQ, per germline. The CDR3 loop spans 16 amino acids.

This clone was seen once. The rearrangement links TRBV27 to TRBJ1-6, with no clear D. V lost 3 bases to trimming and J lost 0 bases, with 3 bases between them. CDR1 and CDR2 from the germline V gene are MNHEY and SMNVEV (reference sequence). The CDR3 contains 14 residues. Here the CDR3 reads CASSFNSYNSPLHF. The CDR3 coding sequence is TGTGCCAGCAGTTTCAACTCCTATAATTCACCCCTCCACTTT.

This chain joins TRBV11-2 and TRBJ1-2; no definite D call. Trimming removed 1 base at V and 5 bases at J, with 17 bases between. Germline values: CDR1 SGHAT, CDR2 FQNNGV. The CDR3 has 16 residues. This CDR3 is CASSLGAGTVGYGYTF. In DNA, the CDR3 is TGTGCCAGCAGCTTAGGGGCTGGCACCGTCGGGTATGGCTACACCTTC.

The CDR3 coding sequence is TGTGCCTGGAGTCCAAATAGCAATCAGCCCCAGCATTTT. Translating gives CAWSPNSNQPQHF. The chain couples TRBV30 to TRBJ1-5; D is undetermined. CDR1 and CDR2 from the germline V gene are GTSNPN and SVGIG (reference sequence). Trimming stripped 2 bases from V and 0 bases from J, with 5 bases between. The CDR3 extends over 13 amino acids.

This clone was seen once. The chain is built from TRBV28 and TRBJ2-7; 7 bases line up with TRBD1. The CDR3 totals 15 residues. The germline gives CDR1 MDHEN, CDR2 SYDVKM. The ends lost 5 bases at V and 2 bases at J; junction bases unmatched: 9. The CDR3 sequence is CASSQTGTATYEQYF. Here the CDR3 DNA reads TGTGCCAGCAGTCAGACCGGGACAGCTACCTACGAGCAGTACTTC.

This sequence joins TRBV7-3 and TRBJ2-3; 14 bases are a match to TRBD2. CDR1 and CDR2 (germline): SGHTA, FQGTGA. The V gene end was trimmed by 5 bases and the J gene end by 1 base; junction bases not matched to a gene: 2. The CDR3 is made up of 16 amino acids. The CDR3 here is CASSVGLAGGTDTQYF. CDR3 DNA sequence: TGTGCCAGCAGCGTGGGACTAGCGGGGGGCACAGATACGCAGTATTTT.

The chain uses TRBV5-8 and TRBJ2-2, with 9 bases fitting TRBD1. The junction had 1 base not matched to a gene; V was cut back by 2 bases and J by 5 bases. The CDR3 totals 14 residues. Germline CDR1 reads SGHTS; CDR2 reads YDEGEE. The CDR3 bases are TGTGCCAGCAGCTTACAGGGGGCAACCGGGGAGCTGTTTTTT. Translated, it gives CASSLQGATGELFF.

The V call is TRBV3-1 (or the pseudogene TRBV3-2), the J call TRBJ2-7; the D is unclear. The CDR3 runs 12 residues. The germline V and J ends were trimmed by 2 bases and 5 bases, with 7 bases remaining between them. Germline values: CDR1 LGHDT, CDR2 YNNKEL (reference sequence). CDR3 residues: CASSQRAHEQYF. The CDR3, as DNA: TGTGCCAGCAGCCAAAGGGCACACGAGCAGTACTTC.

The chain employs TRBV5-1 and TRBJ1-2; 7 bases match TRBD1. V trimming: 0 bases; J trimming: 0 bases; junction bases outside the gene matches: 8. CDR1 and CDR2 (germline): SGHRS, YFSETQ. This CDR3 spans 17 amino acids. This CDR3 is CASSLVSGGQSNYGYTF. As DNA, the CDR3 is TGCGCCAGCAGCTTGGTTTCCGGGGGACAGTCTAACTATGGCTACACCTTC.

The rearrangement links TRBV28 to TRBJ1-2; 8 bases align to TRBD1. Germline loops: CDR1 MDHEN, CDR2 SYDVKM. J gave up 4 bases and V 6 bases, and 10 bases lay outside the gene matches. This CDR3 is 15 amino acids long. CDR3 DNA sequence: TGTGCCAGCAGAGTCGACAGGGGCAGGAGCTATGGCTACACCTTC. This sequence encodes CASRVDRGRSYGYTF.

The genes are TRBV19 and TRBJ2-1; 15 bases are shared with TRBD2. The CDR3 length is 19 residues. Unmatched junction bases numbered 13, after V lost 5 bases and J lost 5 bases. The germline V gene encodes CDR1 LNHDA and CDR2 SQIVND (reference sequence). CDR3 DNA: TGTGCCAGTAGTGCTTTAGGACTAGCGGGGGGGCCTTCCCACAATGAGCAGTTCTTC. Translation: CASSALGLAGGPSHNEQFF. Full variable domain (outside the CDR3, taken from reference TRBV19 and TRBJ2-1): DGGITQSPKYLFRKEGQNVTLSCEQNLNHDAMYWYRQDPGQGLRLIYYSQIVNDFQKGDIAEGYSVSREKKESFPLTVTSAQKNPTAFYLCASSALGLAGGPSHNEQFFGPGTRLTVL.

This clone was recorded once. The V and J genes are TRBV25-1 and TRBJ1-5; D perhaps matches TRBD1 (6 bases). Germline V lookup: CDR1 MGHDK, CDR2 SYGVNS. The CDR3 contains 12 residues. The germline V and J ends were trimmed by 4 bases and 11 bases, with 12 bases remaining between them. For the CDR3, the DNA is TGTGCCAGCAGTGCAGGGGAACGGGCCCAGCATTTT. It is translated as CASSAGERAQHF.

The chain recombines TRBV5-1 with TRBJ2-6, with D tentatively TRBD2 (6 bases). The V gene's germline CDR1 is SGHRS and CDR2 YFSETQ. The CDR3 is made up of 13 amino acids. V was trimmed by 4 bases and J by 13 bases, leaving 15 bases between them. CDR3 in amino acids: CASSKGPAGVLTF. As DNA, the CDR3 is TGCGCCAGCAGCAAGGGGCCGGCGGGGGTCCTGACTTTC.

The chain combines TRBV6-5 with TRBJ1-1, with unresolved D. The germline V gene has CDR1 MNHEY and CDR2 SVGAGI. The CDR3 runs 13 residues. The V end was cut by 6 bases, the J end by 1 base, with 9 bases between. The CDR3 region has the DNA TGTGCCAGCAGATCGCACCAGAACACTGAAGCTTTCTTT. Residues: CASRSHQNTEAFF.